Sequencing of this T cell receptor beta chain was carried out in a study of T cells in localized non-small cell lung cancer (dated by TCRdb to between 2020 and 2021). In the study overall: T cell repertoires of 200 to 300 early-stage NSCLC patients were analyzed, with tumors being compared against uninvolved tumor-adjacent lungs. The cohort consisted of 236 treatment-naive NSCLC patients whose localized lung tumors had been resected. The mean age of the NSCLC patients was about 67 years, with 130 or so men and nearly 110 women. The study at large found these results: Uninvolved tumor-adjacent lung showed the highest T cell clonality, higher than tumor, which suggests more focused antigenic responses in the uninvolved tumor-adjacent lung. Since the design was exploratory, TCR variables were selected using unadjusted p-values with no false-discovery rate correction. Longer overall survival was associated with higher blood T cell density, whereas shorter survival was associated with higher adjacent-lung clonality. Multi-region tumor sequencing was not performed, so intratumor heterogeneity could not be excluded. Of the top 100 tumor clones, a median of about 53 were detected in paired uninvolved adjacent lung; 28 were also among that lung's top 100.

This clone was observed a few times. The antigen this receptor binds is unknown. The input lacks base qualities; no much larger clone sits a single base away. At diagnosis, peripheral blood, uninvolved tumor-adjacent lung and tumor were collected and stored as a combination of fresh-frozen and FFPE material. For TCR repertoire profiling, the blood samples were analyzed as peripheral blood mononuclear cells. TCR beta CDR3 regions were sequenced from DNA using the immunoSEQ Assay. For the original study's pipeline: To compute T cell density, TCR beta template counts were normalized to usable DNA, which was estimated by amplifying housekeeping genes. The preseqR package was used to estimate richness by extrapolating to 400,000 templates for PBMC samples and to 120,000 templates for tissue samples. Clonality was defined as one minus Pielou's evenness. Tissue-enriched TCRs were identified through differential abundance testing performed on productive amino-acid clonotypes, with a minimum total count of 5 and an alpha of 0.1. The Jaccard Index and the Morisita Overlap Index were used to measure repertoire overlap between compartments. GLIPH clustered TCR beta CDR3s with public tetramer-defined viral CDR3s; viral motifs required at least three viral sequences plus V-gene enrichment. TCRdb took this table from immuneACCESS and kept in-frame rearrangements with V and J called. Such tables lack part of the clones; where checked against another copy, unresolved V genes explain under half of the gap, and the rest is unexplained. That table supplies the V and J calls and clone size; D and trimming were determined from the DNA. In all, the sample holds some 20,000 clones, and more than 75% of those were seen once. The top ten clones comprise 10% to 15% of the sample.

Via the germline V gene, CDR1 is SGDLS and CDR2 YYNGEE. The CDR3 holds 12 amino acids from the cysteine to the phenylalanine. The entry retains the CDR3 DNA only, 36 bases that are in frame from base 1. V sheds 3 bases and J sheds 7 bases, leaving 5 bases between their ends. The chain is made from TRBV9 and TRBJ1-6; too little of a D gene remains to name it. This clonotype originated in a man between 40 and 70 years old with stage II squamous cell lung carcinoma. The sample in question was PBMCs, obtained before any cancer treatment. The CDR3 in this case is CASSGSNSPLHF. The nucleotide sequence reads as follows: TGTGCCAGCAGCGGATCCAATTCACCCCTCCACTTT.